The TCR beta chain described here comes from a study of shared T cell receptors in the human thymus. V was pared by 4 bases and J by 5 bases, with 15 bases between. There are 15 residues in the CDR3. The germline gives CDR1 KGHSH, CDR2 LQKENI. Assay used: immunoSEQ multiplex PCR; TCRdb lists only in-frame clones, some missing. The sample includes hundreds of thousands of clones, just under 95% of them seen just once. The material sequenced was thymocytes. The receptor was derived from a human donor. This chain connects TRBV18 to TRBJ2-1, with D unclear. Here the CDR3 reads CASSQWEWRNNEQFF. The CDR3 DNA reads TGTGCCAGCTCACAGTGGGAATGGCGGAACAATGAGCAGTTCTTC.